Sequencing of this T cell receptor beta chain was carried out in a study of metastatic and nonmetastatic thyroid tumors (dated by TCRdb to about 2020). A note on the overall study: Repertoires were compared across peripheral blood and tumor or nodule tissue samples from malignant and benign thyroid patients.

Its CDR3 holds 14 amino acids, cysteine through phenylalanine. The only DNA kept is the CDR3, 42 bases in frame from the first base. Reading the germline V gene gives CDR1 SGHTA and CDR2 FQGTGA. The germline V end is reduced by 2 bases and the J end by 10 bases; junction bases left unmatched: 5. Library preparation was by PCR. Instrument used: Illumina HiSeq 4000. High-throughput sequencing was used to profile the TCR beta-chain CDR3 region of every patient. Regarding the original processing steps: The researchers built a classifier to tell apart papillary thyroid cancer patients with distant metastasis, based on CDR3 differences among clinicopathological groups. To measure repertoire diversity the researchers used the Shannon index, while the Morisita-Horn index served to gauge how similar the tumor and blood repertoires were. TCRdb's own reprocessing of the public reads used fastp at Q25 and MiXCR and kept productive beta chains. Here the V and J calls rest on TCRdb's processing, not on the authors' analysis. For this sample the table gives just under 45,000 clones, of which under 4% were detected only once. Clones ranked in the top ten supply more than 7.5% of the sample.

As for this clone: No antigen is known for it. There are no base qualities to consult, and no much larger clone falls within one base.

None of the patients had been given any treatment before thyroid surgery. Patient clinical samples collected from about 2012 to 2019 were retrospectively analysed using T-cell receptor beta sequencing. Study-wide conclusions, independent of this receptor: In both blood and tumor samples, malignant tumors were reported to have significantly higher TCR beta diversity than benign nodules.

The sequenced material came from blood. The source is a female donor with papillary thyroid cancer or a benign thyroid nodule (not recorded which). Some clones in this sample may be carry-over from other donors' samples. The sequence joins TRBV7-3 to TRBJ1-6, and 7 bases in between align with TRBD1. CDR3 reads: CASSLEIRGSPLHF. The nucleotide sequence is given as TGTGCCAGCAGCTTAGAGATCAGGGGGTCACCCCTCCACTTT. The full variable domain, with segments outside the CDR3 supplied by the reference TRBV7-3 and TRBJ1-6 proteins, appears as GAGVSQTPSNKVTEKGKYVELRCDPISGHTALYWYRQSLGQGPEFLIYFQGTGAADDSGLPNDRFFAVRPEGSVSTLKIQRTERGDSAVYLCASSLEIRGSPLHFGNGTRLTVT.